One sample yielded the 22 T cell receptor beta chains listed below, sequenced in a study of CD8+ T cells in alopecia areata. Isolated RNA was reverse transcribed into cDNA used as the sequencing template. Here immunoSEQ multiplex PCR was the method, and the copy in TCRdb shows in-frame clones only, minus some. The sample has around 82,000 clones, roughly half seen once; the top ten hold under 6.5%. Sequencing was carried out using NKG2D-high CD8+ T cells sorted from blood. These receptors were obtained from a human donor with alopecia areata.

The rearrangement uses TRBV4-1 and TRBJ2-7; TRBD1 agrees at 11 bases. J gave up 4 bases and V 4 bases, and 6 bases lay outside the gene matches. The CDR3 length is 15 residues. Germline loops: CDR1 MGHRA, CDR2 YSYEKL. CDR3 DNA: TGCGCCAGCAGCCGAGGGACAGGGGGGGAGTACGAGCAGTACTTC. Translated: CASSRGTGGEYEQYF.

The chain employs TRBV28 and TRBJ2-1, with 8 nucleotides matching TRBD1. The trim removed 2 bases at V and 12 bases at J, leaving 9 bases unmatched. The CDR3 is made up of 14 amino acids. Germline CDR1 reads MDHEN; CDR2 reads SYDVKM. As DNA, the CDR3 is TGTGCCAGCAGTTTAACCGGGACAGGTCCAGCGCAGTTCTTC. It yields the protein CASSLTGTGPAQFF.

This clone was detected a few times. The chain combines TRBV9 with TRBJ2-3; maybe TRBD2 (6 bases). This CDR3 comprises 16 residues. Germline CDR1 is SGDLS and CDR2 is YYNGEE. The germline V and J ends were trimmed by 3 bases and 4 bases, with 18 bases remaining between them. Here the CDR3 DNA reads TGTGCCAGCAGCGCAGAGCCGGGAGAGGACGCAGATACGCAGTATTTT. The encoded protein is CASSAEPGEDADTQYF.

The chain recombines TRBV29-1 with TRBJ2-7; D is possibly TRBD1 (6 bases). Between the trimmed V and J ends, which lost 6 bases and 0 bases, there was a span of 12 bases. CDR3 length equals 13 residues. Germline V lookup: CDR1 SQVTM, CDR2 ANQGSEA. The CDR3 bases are TGCAGCGTAGTGAGGGGGAACTCCTACGAGCAGTACTTC. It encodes CSVVRGNSYEQYF.

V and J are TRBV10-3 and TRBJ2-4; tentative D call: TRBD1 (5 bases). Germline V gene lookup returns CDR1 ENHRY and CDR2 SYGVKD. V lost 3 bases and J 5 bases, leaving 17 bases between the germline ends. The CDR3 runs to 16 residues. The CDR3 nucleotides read TGTGCCATCAGTGATCCCACTACAGGCAACGAAAACATTCAGTACTTC. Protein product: CAISDPTTGNENIQYF.

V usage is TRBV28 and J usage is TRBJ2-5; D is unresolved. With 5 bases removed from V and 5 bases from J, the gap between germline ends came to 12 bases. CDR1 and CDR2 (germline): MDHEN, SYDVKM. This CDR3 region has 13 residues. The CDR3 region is CASSPVAQETQYF. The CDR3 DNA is TGTGCCAGCAGTCCGGTGGCCCAGGAGACCCAGTACTTC.

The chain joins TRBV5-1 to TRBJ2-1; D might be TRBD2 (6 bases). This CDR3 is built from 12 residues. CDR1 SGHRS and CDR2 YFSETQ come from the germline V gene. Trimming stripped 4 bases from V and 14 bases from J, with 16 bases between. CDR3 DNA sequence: TGCGCCAGCAGCACGGGACTCAGAGAAGAGTTCTTC. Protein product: CASSTGLREEFF.

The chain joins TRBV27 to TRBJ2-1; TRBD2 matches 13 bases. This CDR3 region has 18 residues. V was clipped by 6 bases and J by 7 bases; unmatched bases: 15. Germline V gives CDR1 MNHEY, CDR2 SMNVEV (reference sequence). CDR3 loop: CASRRTSPGLAGSNEQFF. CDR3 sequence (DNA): TGTGCCAGCAGGCGGACGTCCCCGGGACTAGCGGGATCGAATGAGCAGTTCTTC.

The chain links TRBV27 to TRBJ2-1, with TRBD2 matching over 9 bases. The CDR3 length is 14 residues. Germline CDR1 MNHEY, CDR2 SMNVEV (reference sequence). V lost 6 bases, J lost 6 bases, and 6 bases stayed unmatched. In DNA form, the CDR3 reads TGTGCCAGCAGAGAGCGGGGGGCTCTCAATGAGCAGTTCTTC. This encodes CASRERGALNEQFF.

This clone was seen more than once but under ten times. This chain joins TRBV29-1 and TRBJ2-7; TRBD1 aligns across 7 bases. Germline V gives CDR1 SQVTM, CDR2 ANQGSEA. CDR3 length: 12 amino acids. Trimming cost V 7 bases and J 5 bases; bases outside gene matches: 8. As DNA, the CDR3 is TGCAGCGCCAAGACAGGGTCTAACGAGCAGTACTTC. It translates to CSAKTGSNEQYF.

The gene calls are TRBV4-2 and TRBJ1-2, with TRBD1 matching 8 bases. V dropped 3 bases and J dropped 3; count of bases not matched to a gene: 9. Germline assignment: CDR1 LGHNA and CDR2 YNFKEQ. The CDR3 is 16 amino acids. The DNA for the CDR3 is TGTGCCAGCAGCCATTTCGGGACAGGCGGAGACTATGGCTACACCTTC. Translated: CASSHFGTGGDYGYTF.

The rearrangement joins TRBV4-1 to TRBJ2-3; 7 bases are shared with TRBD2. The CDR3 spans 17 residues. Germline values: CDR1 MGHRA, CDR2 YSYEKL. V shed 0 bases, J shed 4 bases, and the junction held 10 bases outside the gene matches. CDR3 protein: CASSQDGSGTRADTQYF. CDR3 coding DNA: TGCGCCAGCAGCCAAGATGGGAGCGGGACTCGTGCAGATACGCAGTATTTT.

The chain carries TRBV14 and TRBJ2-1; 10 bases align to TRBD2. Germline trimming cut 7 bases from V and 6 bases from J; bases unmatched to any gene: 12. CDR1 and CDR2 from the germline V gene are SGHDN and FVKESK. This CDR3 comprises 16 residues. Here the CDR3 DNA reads TGTGCCAGCACCCCGCATGAGCGGGAGGGTTTCAATGAGCAGTTCTTC. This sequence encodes CASTPHEREGFNEQFF.

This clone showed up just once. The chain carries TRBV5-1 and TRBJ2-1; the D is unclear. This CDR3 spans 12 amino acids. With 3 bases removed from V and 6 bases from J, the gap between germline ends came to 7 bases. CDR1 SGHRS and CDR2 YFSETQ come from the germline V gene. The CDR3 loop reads CASSYPGNEQFF. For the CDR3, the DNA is TGCGCCAGCAGCTACCCCGGCAATGAGCAGTTCTTC. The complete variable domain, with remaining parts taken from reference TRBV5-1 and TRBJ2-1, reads KAGVTQTPRYLIKTRGQQVTLSCSPISGHRSVSWYQQTPGQGLQFLFEYFSETQRNKGNFPGRFSGRQFSNSRSEMNVSTLELGDSALYLCASSYPGNEQFFGPGTRLTVL.

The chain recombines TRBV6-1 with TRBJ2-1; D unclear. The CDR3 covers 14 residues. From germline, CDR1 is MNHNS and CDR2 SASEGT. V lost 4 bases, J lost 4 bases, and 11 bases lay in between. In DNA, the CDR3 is TGTGCCAGCAGTGGAAGACTGGCTTACAATGAGCAGTTCTTC. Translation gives CASSGRLAYNEQFF.

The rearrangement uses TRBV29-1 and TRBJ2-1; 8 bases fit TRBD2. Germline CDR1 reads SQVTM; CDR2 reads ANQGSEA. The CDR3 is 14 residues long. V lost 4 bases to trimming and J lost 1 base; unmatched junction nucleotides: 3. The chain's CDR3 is CSVVPSGSYNEQFF. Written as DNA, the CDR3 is TGCAGCGTTGTCCCTAGCGGGTCCTACAATGAGCAGTTCTTC.

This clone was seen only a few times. CDR3 amino acids: CASSHSYEQYF. In DNA form, the CDR3 reads TGTGCCAGCAGCCATTCCTACGAGCAGTACTTC. The chain uses TRBV11-2 and TRBJ2-7; D is ambiguous. CDR3 size: 11 residues. Trimming left V 5 bases short and J 1 base short, with 3 bases between. Germline-derived CDR1 and CDR2 are SGHAT and FQNNGV.

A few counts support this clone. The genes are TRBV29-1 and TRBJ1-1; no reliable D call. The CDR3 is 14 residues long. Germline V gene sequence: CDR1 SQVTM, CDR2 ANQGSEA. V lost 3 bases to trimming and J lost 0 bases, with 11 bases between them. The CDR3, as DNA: TGCAGCGTTGATACCGGGATAATGAACACTGAAGCTTTCTTT. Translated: CSVDTGIMNTEAFF.

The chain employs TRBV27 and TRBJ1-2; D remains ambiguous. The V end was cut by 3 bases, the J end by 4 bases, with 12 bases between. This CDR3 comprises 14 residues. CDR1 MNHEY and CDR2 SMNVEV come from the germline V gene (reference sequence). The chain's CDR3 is CASSLSGSPYGYTF. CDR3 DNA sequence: TGTGCCAGCAGTTTGAGCGGATCTCCCTATGGCTACACCTTC.

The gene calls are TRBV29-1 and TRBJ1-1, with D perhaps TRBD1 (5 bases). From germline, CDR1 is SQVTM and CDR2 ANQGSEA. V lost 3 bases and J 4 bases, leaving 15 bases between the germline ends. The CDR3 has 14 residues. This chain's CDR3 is CSVEGGIWGTEAFF. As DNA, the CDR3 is TGCAGCGTTGAGGGGGGAATATGGGGCACTGAAGCTTTCTTT.

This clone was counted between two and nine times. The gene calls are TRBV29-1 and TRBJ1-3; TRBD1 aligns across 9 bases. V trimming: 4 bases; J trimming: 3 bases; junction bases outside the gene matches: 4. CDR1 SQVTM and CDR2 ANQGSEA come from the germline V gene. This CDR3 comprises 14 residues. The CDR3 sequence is CSVAGTGFGNTIYF. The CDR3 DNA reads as TGCAGCGTTGCGGGGACAGGGTTTGGAAACACCATATATTTT.

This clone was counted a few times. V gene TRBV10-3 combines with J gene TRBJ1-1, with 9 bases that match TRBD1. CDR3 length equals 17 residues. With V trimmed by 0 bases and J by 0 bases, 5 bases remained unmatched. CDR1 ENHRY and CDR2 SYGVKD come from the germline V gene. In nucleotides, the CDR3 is TGTGCCATCAGTGAGTCCCGGGACAGGGTGTTGAACACTGAAGCTTTCTTT. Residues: CAISESRDRVLNTEAFF.